This T cell receptor beta chain was obtained from a study of T cells after yellow fever vaccination. This clonotype was counted a few times. What it binds is not known. Study conclusions and caveats: Secondary responses were weaker yet peaked faster, day 5 versus 15.

TCRdb fed the 5' RACE reads into MiXCR, producing one record per CDR3 protein. The sample carries some 550,000 distinct CDR3 sequences, 15% to 20% recorded once. The CDR3 is 15 amino acids. The V gene end was trimmed by 1 base and the J gene end by 9 bases; junction bases not matched to a gene: 8. Germline V lookup: CDR1 LGHNA, CDR2 YSLEER. Sequencing used PBMCs, obtained 15 days after the yellow fever booster vaccination. The rearrangement joins TRBV4-3 to TRBJ2-1, with 8 bases fitting TRBD2. This TCR derives from a man younger than 45 who received the YFV17D yellow fever vaccine. The CDR3 DNA is TGCGCCAGCAGCCAAGCCCGGGGGGGTACTCTTGAGCAGTTCTTC. Translating it yields CASSQARGGTLEQFF.